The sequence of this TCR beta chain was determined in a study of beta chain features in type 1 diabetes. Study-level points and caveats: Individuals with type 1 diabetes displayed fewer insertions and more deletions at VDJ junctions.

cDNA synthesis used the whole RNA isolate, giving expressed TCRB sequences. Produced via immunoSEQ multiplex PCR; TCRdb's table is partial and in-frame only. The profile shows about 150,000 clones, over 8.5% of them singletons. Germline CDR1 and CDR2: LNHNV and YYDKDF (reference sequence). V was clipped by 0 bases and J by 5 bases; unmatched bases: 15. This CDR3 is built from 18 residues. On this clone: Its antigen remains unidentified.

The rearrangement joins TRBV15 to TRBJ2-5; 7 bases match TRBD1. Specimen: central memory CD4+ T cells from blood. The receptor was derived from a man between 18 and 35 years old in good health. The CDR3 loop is CATSRDRAGGHRRETQYF. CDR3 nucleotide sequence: TGTGCCACCAGCAGAGATAGGGCAGGGGGACACCGACGGGAGACCCAGTACTTC.